This TCR beta chain was found in a study of PD-1 blockade in classical Hodgkin lymphoma. For the study at large: Patients were infused with nivolumab 3 mg/kg every 2 weeks. Study-level findings and limits: CD4+ TCR diversity, unlike CD8+, rose significantly by C4D1. It was reported that newly diagnosed patients had less baseline TCR diversity than healthy donors.

This clone is medium-sized (0.01 to 0.1%). Its antigen remains unidentified. Each patient relapsed following autologous stem cell transplantation, and prior brentuximab vedotin exposure differed. Each best response was a complete response, a partial response or progressive disease. Produced via immunoSEQ multiplex PCR; TCRdb's table is partial and in-frame only. The sample has some 100,000 clones; roughly 92% are singletons. The TCR sequence derives from a human donor with classical Hodgkin lymphoma. The sample here was peripheral blood mononuclear cells (PBMCs), taken at baseline.

The CDR3 DNA sequence: TGTGCCAGTAGTACTCTAGCGGGTCCCTACGAGCAGTACTTC. This encodes CASSTLAGPYEQYF. The V call is TRBV19, the J call TRBJ2-7, with 8 positions matching TRBD2. Trimming took 4 bases from V and 2 from J; bases not matched to a gene: 4. CDR3 length equals 14 residues. The germline gives CDR1 LNHDA, CDR2 SQIVND (reference sequence). The full variable domain, completed using reference TRBV19 and TRBJ2-7, is DGGITQSPKYLFRKEGQNVTLSCEQNLNHDAMYWYRQDPGQGLRLIYYSQIVNDFQKGDIAEGYSVSREKKESFPLTVTSAQKNPTAFYLCASSTLAGPYEQYFGPGTRLTVT.